This T cell receptor beta chain was sequenced for a study of T cell changes during pregnancy in multiple sclerosis. The method was immunoSEQ multiplex PCR; TCRdb's version includes in-frame clones alone and lacks a portion of them. The sample lists roughly 88,000 clones, roughly 90% occurring once. The germline V gene encodes CDR1 MNHNY and CDR2 SVGAGI (reference sequence). The CDR3 is 14 residues long. Trimming took 6 bases from V and 5 from J, leaving 13 bases between them. The chain is built from TRBV6-6 and TRBJ1-4, with D tentatively TRBD1 (5 bases). The sequence was obtained from a female donor with multiple sclerosis, enrolled in a pregnancy study. The sequencing here drew on peripheral blood, taken in the first trimester of pregnancy. The CDR3 sequence: CASSPRASNEKLFF. Here the CDR3 DNA reads TGTGCCAGCAGCCCCAGGGCCTCAAATGAAAAACTGTTTTTT.